This TCR beta chain was sequenced in a study of OX40 agonist ivuxolimab in advanced cancers. Whole-study context: Given to patients was ivuxolimab, an agonistic anti-OX40 (CD134) antibody. A diagnosis of hepatocellular carcinoma, melanoma, renal cell or head and neck cancer was present in dose-escalation patients. Of the participants, approximately 38% had some prior anti-PD-1, anti-PD-L1 or anti-CTLA-4 therapy, which was allowed. Study-wide findings and caveats: At 0.1 to 3.0 mg/kg and by week 6, clonal expansion occurred in CD4+ and CD8+ blood T cells.

Worth noting for this clone: Antigen unknown.

Profiled with immunoSEQ multiplex PCR; TCRdb holds only in-frame clones, not every one. The data contain some 100,000 clones, approximately 89% of them singletons. The sequenced sample was CD4+ or CD8+ T cells sorted from blood, obtained in a trial of the OX40 agonist ivuxolimab. The TCR comes from an adult with an advanced solid tumor such as melanoma, head and neck, liver or kidney cancer.

The CDR3 loop reads CAISVGETQYF. DNA of the CDR3: TGTGCCATCAGCGTAGGGGAGACCCAGTACTTC. The chain combines TRBV10-3 with TRBJ2-5; D is unclear. This CDR3 comprises 11 residues. Germline values: CDR1 ENHRY, CDR2 SYGVKD. V lost 6 bases, J lost 5 bases, and 7 bases lay in between.